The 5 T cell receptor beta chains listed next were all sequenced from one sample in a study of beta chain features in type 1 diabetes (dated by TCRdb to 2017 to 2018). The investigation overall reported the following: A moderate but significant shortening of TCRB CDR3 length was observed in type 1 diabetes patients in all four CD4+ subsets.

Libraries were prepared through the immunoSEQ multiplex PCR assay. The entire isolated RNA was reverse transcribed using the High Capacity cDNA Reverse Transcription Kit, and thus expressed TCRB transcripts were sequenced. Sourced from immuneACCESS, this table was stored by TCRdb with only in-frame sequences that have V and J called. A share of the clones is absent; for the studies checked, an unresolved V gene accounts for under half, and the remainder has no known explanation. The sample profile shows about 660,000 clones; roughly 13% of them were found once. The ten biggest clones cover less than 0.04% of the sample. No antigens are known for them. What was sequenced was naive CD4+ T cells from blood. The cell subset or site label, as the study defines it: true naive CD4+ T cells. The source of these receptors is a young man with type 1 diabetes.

The CDR3 protein is CASSVSPGSGLSYEQYF. DNA for the CDR3: TGTGCCAGCAGCGTCAGCCCAGGTAGCGGGCTCTCTTACGAGCAGTACTTC. This chain connects TRBV9 to TRBJ2-7; 7 bases are a match to TRBD2. Germline CDR1 and CDR2: SGDLS and YYNGEE. Trimming at V came to 2 bases and at J to 4 bases, leaving 15 bases not matched to a gene. The CDR3 contains 17 residues.

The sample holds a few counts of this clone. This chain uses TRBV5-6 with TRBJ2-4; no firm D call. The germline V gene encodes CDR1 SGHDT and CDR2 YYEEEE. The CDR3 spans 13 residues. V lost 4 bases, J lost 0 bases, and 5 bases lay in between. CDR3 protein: CASSRVAKNIQYF. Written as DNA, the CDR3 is TGTGCCAGCAGCCGGGTAGCCAAAAACATTCAGTACTTC.

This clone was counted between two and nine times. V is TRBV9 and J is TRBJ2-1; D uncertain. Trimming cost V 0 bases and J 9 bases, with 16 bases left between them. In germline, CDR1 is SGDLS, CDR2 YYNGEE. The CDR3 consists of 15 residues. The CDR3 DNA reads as TGTGCCAGCAGCGTAGCTACGGGTGGTGGTCCTGAGCAGTTCTTC. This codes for CASSVATGGGPEQFF.

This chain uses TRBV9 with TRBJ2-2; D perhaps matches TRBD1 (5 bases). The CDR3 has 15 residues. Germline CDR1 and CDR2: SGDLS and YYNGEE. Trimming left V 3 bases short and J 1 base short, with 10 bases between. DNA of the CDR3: TGTGCCAGCAGCGACTTCCAGGGGAACACCGGGGAGCTGTTTTTT. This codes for CASSDFQGNTGELFF.

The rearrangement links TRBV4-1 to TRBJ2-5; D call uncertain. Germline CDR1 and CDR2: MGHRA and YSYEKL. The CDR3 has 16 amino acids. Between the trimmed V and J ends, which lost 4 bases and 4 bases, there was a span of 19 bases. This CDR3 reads CASSREVAVGRETQYF. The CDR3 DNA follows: TGCGCCAGCAGCCGTGAGGTGGCGGTTGGCCGAGAGACCCAGTACTTC.